These T cell receptor beta chains were read from a single sample in a study of blood T cell repertoires in COVID-19. Some clones are missing from TCRdb's copy, which holds only in-frame ones; the method was immunoSEQ multiplex PCR. The sample consists of about 300,000 clones, around 84% of them appearing once. Sequenced: peripheral blood. All receptors derive from a human donor with COVID-19, enrolled during active disease. The donor label of this sample is uncertain. Both conserved end residues are part of each CDR3. The D gene is left open where the match is weak. A row's size may be missing; if present it is once, few, many or a size class.

D gene	clone size	J gene	V gene	CDR3 protein	CDR3 DNA
.	.	TRBJ1-2	TRBV9	CASSVSPQGIYGYTF	TGTGCCAGCAGCGTAAGCCCCCAGGGAATCTATGGCTACACCTTC
TRBD2	.	TRBJ2-7	TRBV10-3	CAISAKGSAGGMQQYF	TGTGCCATCAGTGCTAAGGGGTCAGCGGGAGGGATGCAACAGTACTTC
TRBD2	.	TRBJ2-1	TRBV11-3	CASSSGTSLTEQFF	TGTGCCAGCAGCTCGGGGACTAGTTTGACAGAGCAGTTCTTC
.	.	TRBJ1-4	TRBV28	CASSLSRGNEKLFF	TGTGCCAGCAGTTTATCCAGGGGTAACGAAAAACTGTTTTTT
.	.	TRBJ2-2	TRBV11-1	CASSPIRVPGELFF	TGTGCCAGCAGCCCTATCCGGGTCCCCGGGGAGCTGTTTTTT
TRBD1	.	TRBJ2-1	TRBV5-1	CASSLVGTEGYNEQFF	TGCGCCAGCAGCTTGGTCGGGACAGAAGGATACAATGAGCAGTTCTTC
TRBD2	.	TRBJ2-3	TRBV10-1	CASSELAGDTQYF	TGCGCCAGCAGTGAACTAGCGGGAGATACGCAGTATTTT
.	.	TRBJ1-3	TRBV5-1	CASSYGITSGNTIYF	TGCGCCAGCAGTTACGGGATTACCTCTGGAAACACCATATATTTT
.	.	TRBJ1-2	TRBV9	CASSLRGGGDKVYGYTF	TGTGCCAGCAGCCTCCGAGGGGGTGGAGATAAAGTTTACGGCTACACCTTC
.	few	TRBJ2-6	TRBV9	CASSVGGRSGANVLTF	TGTGCCAGCAGCGTAGGGGGCCGCTCTGGGGCCAACGTCCTGACTTTC
TRBD1	few	TRBJ1-1	TRBV9	CASSGLTGTNTEAFF	TGTGCCAGCAGCGGTTTGACAGGGACGAACACTGAAGCTTTCTTT
.	.	TRBJ2-7	TRBV19	CASSIRGADVEQYF	TGTGCCAGTAGTATCCGGGGGGCAGATGTGGAGCAGTACTTC
.	.	TRBJ2-2	TRBV10-3	CAISDSRANTGELFF	TGTGCCATCAGTGACTCCAGGGCGAACACCGGGGAGCTGTTTTTT
.	.	TRBJ1-2	TRBV19	CASTANYGYTF	TGTGCCAGTACGGCTAACTATGGCTACACCTTC
.	few	TRBJ1-3	TRBV12-3/TRBV12-4	CASSFGPGSTIYF	TGTGCCAGCAGTTTTGGGCCGGGGTCGACCATATATTTT
TRBD1	.	TRBJ1-4	TRBV7-9	CASSRSQGVEKLFF	TGTGCCAGCAGTCGGAGCCAGGGGGTTGAAAAACTGTTTTTT
TRBD2	once	TRBJ2-1	TRBV9	CASSVVSGSMYEQFF	TGTGCCAGCAGCGTAGTTAGCGGGAGCATGTATGAGCAGTTCTTC
TRBD2	.	TRBJ2-3	TRBV10-3	CAIMQTSGVSDTQYF	TGTGCCATCATGCAGACTAGCGGGGTGTCAGATACGCAGTATTTT
TRBD1	.	TRBJ2-5	TRBV18	CASSLGTGKETQYF	TGTGCCAGCTCACTCGGGACAGGGAAAGAGACCCAGTACTTC
.	.	TRBJ1-3	TRBV5-1	CASSSTGSSGNTIYF	TGCGCCAGCAGCTCCACAGGGTCCTCTGGAAACACCATATATTTT
.	.	TRBJ1-2	TRBV4-1	CASSRERRGYTF	TGCGCCAGCAGCAGAGAGCGGCGGGGCTACACCTTC
.	.	TRBJ2-7	TRBV3-1/TRBV3-2	CASSQGIEGLKLYEQYF	TGTGCCAGCAGCCAAGGGATCGAGGGTCTAAAACTGTACGAGCAGTACTTC
TRBD2	.	TRBJ2-1	TRBV23-1	CASSQSRGRGVSEQFF	TGCGCCAGCAGTCAATCACGCGGGAGGGGGGTTAGTGAGCAGTTCTTC
TRBD1	few	TRBJ2-7	TRBV7-9	CASSLRQGAEEQYF	TGTGCCAGCAGCTTAAGGCAGGGGGCAGAAGAGCAGTACTTC
.	.	TRBJ1-6	TRBV5-1	CASSSSQGGSPLHF	TGCGCCAGCAGCTCCTCGCAGGGCGGATCACCCCTCCACTTT
.	.	TRBJ2-7	TRBV9	CASSVASHSYEQYF	TGTGCCAGCAGCGTAGCAAGCCACTCCTACGAGCAGTACTTC
.	.	TRBJ1-5	TRBV9	CASSVGDNGAQPQHF	TGTGCCAGCAGCGTAGGGGACAATGGTGCGCAGCCCCAGCATTTT
.	.	TRBJ2-4	TRBV7-2	CASSLSVLTKNIQYF	TGTGCCAGCAGCTTAAGCGTCCTCACCAAAAACATTCAGTACTTC
TRBD2	.	TRBJ2-7	TRBV4-3	CASSQGGGTYEQYF	TGCGCCAGCAGCCAAGGGGGGGGGACCTACGAGCAGTACTTC
.	.	TRBJ1-6	TRBV9	CASSVGDLRGISNSPLHF	TGTGCCAGCAGCGTAGGGGACCTCAGGGGAATCTCCAATTCACCCCTCCACTTT
.	.	TRBJ2-6	TRBV30	CAWSSGLDGANVLTF	TGTGCCTGGAGTTCGGGACTGGATGGGGCCAACGTCCTGACTTTC
TRBD1	.	TRBJ1-4	TRBV7-8	CASSRSGGSGNEKLFF	TGTGCCAGCAGCCGCTCAGGGGGCAGTGGTAATGAAAAACTGTTTTTT
.	.	TRBJ2-2	TRBV30	CAWSAGTHPGELFF	TGTGCCTGGAGTGCGGGGACACACCCCGGGGAGCTGTTTTTT
TRBD2	.	TRBJ2-5	TRBV28	CASSLLAGGIQETQYF	TGTGCCAGCAGTTTACTAGCGGGAGGTATACAAGAGACCCAGTACTTC
.	.	TRBJ2-6	TRBV11-1	CASSHRSGANVLTF	TGTGCCAGCAGCCACAGGTCTGGGGCCAACGTCCTGACTTTC
TRBD2	.	TRBJ2-1	TRBV7-9	CASSLASSGVHNEQFF	TGTGCCAGCAGCTTAGCGTCTAGCGGGGTCCACAATGAGCAGTTCTTC
TRBD1	.	TRBJ2-7	TRBV5-1	CASSFGQGASYEQYF	TGCGCCAGCAGCTTTGGACAGGGGGCATCCTACGAGCAGTACTTC
.	.	TRBJ2-7	TRBV3-1/TRBV3-2	CASSLSGTSSEQYF	TGTGCCAGCAGCCTATCCGGGACATCCAGCGAGCAGTACTTC
.	.	TRBJ1-6	TRBV6-5	CASTRTENSPLHF	TGTGCCAGCACTCGGACAGAAAATTCACCCCTCCACTTT
TRBD2	.	TRBJ2-3	TRBV28	CASSSRSGLGAPDTQYF	TGTGCCAGCAGTTCTCGATCCGGACTAGGGGCCCCAGATACGCAGTATTTT
.	.	TRBJ2-7	TRBV29-1	CSVGDWFGTYEQYF	TGCAGCGTGGGGGACTGGTTCGGCACCTACGAGCAGTACTTC
.	.	TRBJ2-3	TRBV18	CASSGGISTDTQYF	TGTGCCAGCTCAGGCGGGATCAGCACAGATACGCAGTATTTT
.	.	TRBJ1-4	TRBV7-2	CASSLSGGTNEKLFF	TGTGCCAGCAGCTTATCGGGGGGAACTAATGAAAAACTGTTTTTT
TRBD1	.	TRBJ2-2	TRBV11-2	CASSFTGGMAGELFF	TGTGCCAGCAGTTTTACAGGGGGAATGGCCGGGGAGCTGTTTTTT
.	.	TRBJ1-4	TRBV18	CASSPSNEKLFF	TGTGCCAGCTCACCCTCTAATGAAAAACTGTTTTTT
.	.	TRBJ1-6	TRBV28	CAIRVSNSPLHF	TGTGCCATCCGGGTTTCGAATTCACCCCTCCACTTT
.	.	TRBJ1-2	TRBV28	CASTETARRDGYTF	TGTGCCAGCACCGAGACGGCGAGGCGGGATGGCTACACCTTC
TRBD2	.	TRBJ2-5	TRBV30	CAWSGLAGVWETQYF	TGTGCCTGGAGTGGACTAGCGGGAGTGTGGGAGACCCAGTACTTC
TRBD1	.	TRBJ2-1	TRBV7-6	CASSFRDRSVDEQFF	TGTGCCAGCAGTTTCCGGGACAGGTCTGTGGATGAGCAGTTCTTC
.	.	TRBJ1-6	TRBV10-2	CATRRAGESSPLHF	TGCGCCACCCGAAGGGCAGGGGAATCTTCACCCCTCCACTTT
.	.	TRBJ1-2	TRBV7-9	CASSSEVPTAGYTF	TGTGCCAGCAGCTCAGAGGTCCCCACTGCCGGCTACACCTTC
.	.	TRBJ1-5	TRBV6-5	CASSSQGAQPQHF	TGTGCCAGCAGTTCGCAGGGTGCCCAGCCCCAGCATTTT